These T cell receptor beta chains were read from a single sample in a study of blood T cell repertoires in COVID-19. TCRdb keeps only in-frame clones here, not all; method: immunoSEQ multiplex PCR. The top ten hold over 9% of the sample, which has roughly 200,000 clones, 80% to 90% seen once. The sample consisted of PBMCs or T cells enriched from blood (not recorded which). The receptors were sampled from a man younger than 35 with acute COVID-19. Each CDR3 is given with its conserved first and last residue. Each record gives: D gene, J gene, V gene, CDR3 protein. The D gene is left open where the match is weak.

TRBD1	TRBJ2-7	TRBV28	CASSSPLDREGYF
-	TRBJ2-7	TRBV4-1	CASSPTRAWEEARYEQYF
TRBD1	TRBJ1-2	TRBV28	CASSDGQGTGYTF
-	TRBJ2-1	TRBV28	CASSSRWGERYNEQFF
TRBD2	TRBJ2-3	TRBV30	CAWRREGPNTQYF
-	TRBJ1-2	TRBV5-1	CASSLGYRYGYTF
-	TRBJ2-7	TRBV20-1	CSVKRNYEQYF
TRBD1	TRBJ1-5	TRBV12-5	CASGHNRGKHF
-	TRBJ2-7	TRBV27	CASSFQGTYEQYF
-	TRBJ1-2	TRBV14	CASSQESGVYGYTF
TRBD1	TRBJ1-1	TRBV5-6	CASSVGQGDTEAFF
-	TRBJ1-2	TRBV6-5	CASSYRSGYGYTF
TRBD2	TRBJ2-1	TRBV4-1	CASSFSGRSYNEQFF
TRBD1	TRBJ1-1	TRBV4-3	CASSDREDTEAFF
TRBD2	TRBJ2-1	TRBV6-5	CASSHPGLAHNEQFF
-	TRBJ2-7	TRBV27	CASGQGGSYEQYF
TRBD1	TRBJ1-2	TRBV18	CASSELRDRAYYGYTF
-	TRBJ2-5	TRBV11-2	CASSPNREETQYF
TRBD1	TRBJ2-7	TRBV7-7	CASSWKDRDEDEQYF
TRBD2	TRBJ2-3	TRBV30	CAWSQLAGVRTDTQYF
-	TRBJ2-1	TRBV30	CAWSGGRSFETVTNEDEQFF
TRBD1	TRBJ2-2	TRBV11-3	CASSHHRGAPGELFF
TRBD1	TRBJ1-2	TRBV5-3	CARSLRDSGYGYTF
TRBD1	TRBJ1-4	TRBV4-2	CASSQEVIGQGIEKLFF
TRBD1	TRBJ1-5	TRBV28	CASTDRDRGGNQPQHF
-	TRBJ1-5	TRBV5-6	CASTIWADSLQPQHF
TRBD1	TRBJ1-2	TRBV15	CATSRPGQGAIDYGYTF
-	TRBJ1-2	TRBV2	CASRGAGYTF
TRBD1	TRBJ1-6	TRBV5-1	CASSPGTGVTRIRGSPLHF
-	TRBJ2-2	TRBV24-1	CATSLTVTGELFF
TRBD2	TRBJ2-7	TRBV5-6	CASSSLGTTQSYEQYF
-	TRBJ1-6	TRBV27	CASSPAPSRVSPLHF
-	TRBJ1-1	TRBV11-3	CASSLLEDTEAFF
-	TRBJ2-2	TRBV11-2	CASSAYGELFF
-	TRBJ2-5	TRBV24-1	CATDNGNQETQYF
TRBD1	TRBJ2-1	TRBV7-8	CASSPIQGARGRQFF
-	TRBJ2-1	TRBV28	CASSLSLAPRGNEQFF
-	TRBJ2-1	TRBV7-8	CASSAPRGATNEQFF
-	TRBJ1-1	TRBV6-5	CASTSLGNTEAFF
TRBD2	TRBJ2-1	TRBV4-3	CASSQDGTSAYNEQFF
-	TRBJ1-1	TRBV30	CAWRKQNTEAFF
TRBD1	TRBJ2-7	TRBV7-2	CASSSTGETGLIEQYF
-	TRBJ2-1	TRBV12-3/TRBV12-4	CASSFHSLEQFF
TRBD2	TRBJ2-5	TRBV7-9	CASSVSGEGWQETQYF
TRBD1	TRBJ1-1	TRBV15	CATSPRTGNTEAFF
TRBD1	TRBJ2-1	TRBV30	CAWRDRQSSYNEQFF
TRBD2	TRBJ2-1	TRBV11-3	CASRGLAGGWNEQFF